The rows below give T cell receptor beta chains drawn from one sample of a study of T cells after posttransplantation cyclophosphamide. Clones were read by immunoSEQ multiplex PCR, and TCRdb kept only the in-frame ones, dropping some. There are over 25,000 clones in the sample, none observed a single time. Input material: PBMCs. The receptors were sampled from a woman aged 60-75 years in good health, CMV-negative, and a related stem cell transplant donor. Each CDR3 is given with its conserved first and last residue. Each record gives: V gene, D gene, clone size, J gene, CDR3 DNA, CDR3 protein. The D gene is left open where the match is weak. Only part of the rows carry a size: once, few, many, or a class if the clone is expanded.

TRBV25-1	TRBD1	many	TRBJ2-7	TGTGCCAGCAGTGAAACCGGGACAGGGGCCCACGAGCAGTACTTC	CASSETGTGAHEQYF
TRBV5-4	.	many	TRBJ2-7	TGTGCCAGCAGCTTGGCTAGCGAGTACGAGCAGTACTTC	CASSLASEYEQYF
TRBV28	TRBD2	few	TRBJ2-2	TGTGCCAGCAGCCTAGCGGACCATAACACCGGGGAGCTGTTTTTT	CASSLADHNTGELFF
TRBV7-6	.	many	TRBJ1-1	TGTGCCAGCAGCTTAGATATGAACACTGAAGCTTTCTTT	CASSLDMNTEAFF
TRBV6-1	.	many	TRBJ1-2	TGTGCCAGCAGTGAAGTCAACGAGATTGGCGGCTACACCTTC	CASSEVNEIGGYTF
TRBV6-5	TRBD1	many	TRBJ1-2	TGTGCCAGCAGTTACTCGGTAACAGGGGGAGACTATGGCTACACCTTC	CASSYSVTGGDYGYTF
TRBV27	.	many	TRBJ2-2	TGTGCCAGCAGCCCGTTAGGAGACTCCGACACCGGGGAGCTGTTTTTT	CASSPLGDSDTGELFF
TRBV27	TRBD2	many	TRBJ2-7	TGTGCCAGCAGTTTAGCGGGAGGGCCCGGCGAGCAGTACTTC	CASSLAGGPGEQYF
TRBV27	.	few	TRBJ1-6	TGTGCCAGCAGTTTTAATCGTCCGTACGGGGGTTCACCCCTCCACTTT	CASSFNRPYGGSPLHF
TRBV7-2	.	many	TRBJ1-6	TGTGCCAGCAGCTCGGGACTCCCTCGGGTAAATAATTCACCCCTCCACTTT	CASSSGLPRVNNSPLHF
TRBV7-9	TRBD1	many	TRBJ2-7	TGTGCCAGCAGCACCTTAGGGACAGGGACAACCTACGAGCAGTACTTC	CASSTLGTGTTYEQYF
TRBV5-4	TRBD1	many	TRBJ2-3	TGTGCCAGCAGCTTTGGGACAGGGGGCGTCGGGGGAGATACGCAGTATTTT	CASSFGTGGVGGDTQYF
TRBV29-1	.	many	TRBJ2-3	TGCAGCGTTGAAGAGGGACTTACCACAGATACGCAGTATTTT	CSVEEGLTTDTQYF
TRBV5-1	.	many	TRBJ1-5	TGCGCCAGCAGCTTGGGGAGTTTCGGGGACTCATACCCTCAGCCCCAGCATTTT	CASSLGSFGDSYPQPQHF
TRBV7-9	.	many	TRBJ2-3	TGTGCCAGCAGCCTGCAGGGGACAGATACGCAGTATTTT	CASSLQGTDTQYF
TRBV5-8	TRBD1	.	TRBJ1-1	TGTGCCACGAGGACAGGGTCGTTTGGCACTGAAGCTTTCTTT	CATRTGSFGTEAFF
TRBV29-1	TRBD1	many	TRBJ1-3	TGCAGCGTACGGGGACAGGGAGGCAACACCATATATTTT	CSVRGQGGNTIYF
TRBV19	.	.	TRBJ2-2	TGTGCCAGTAGTATTCAAGAGGGTATAAGCACCGGGGAGCTGTTTTTT	CASSIQEGISTGELFF
TRBV12-3/TRBV12-4	.	few	TRBJ2-6	TGTGCCAGCAGTTTGGGGGGTGGGGCCAACGTCCTGACTTTC	CASSLGGGANVLTF
TRBV19	TRBD1	.	TRBJ1-5	TGTGCCAGTAGTCCCGTGACAGGGGGAAATCAGCCCCAGCATTTT	CASSPVTGGNQPQHF
TRBV29-1	.	.	TRBJ2-1	TGCAGCCTAGTGGTATACAATGAGCAGTTCTTC	CSLVVYNEQFF
TRBV10-3	.	many	TRBJ1-2	TGTGCCATCAGTGAGTTTCTTTCAGGGGCTGGCTACACCTTC	CAISEFLSGAGYTF
TRBV9	.	.	TRBJ1-3	TGTGCCAGCAGCGTAGCCGGAGCGGGAAACACCATATATTTT	CASSVAGAGNTIYF
TRBV24-1	.	.	TRBJ1-2	TGTGCCACCGGGGCCCTAGGAGATCGCTACACCTTC	CATGALGDRYTF
TRBV19	.	many	TRBJ1-5	TGTGCCAGTCGGGTAGGCCGCAATCAGCCCCAGCATTTT	CASRVGRNQPQHF
TRBV10-3	.	many	TRBJ1-5	TGTGCCATCAGTGAGTCGAGCGAGCCCCAGCATTTT	CAISESSEPQHF
TRBV9	.	few	TRBJ1-5	TGTGCCAGCAGCGTAGACGGAGGGTTCAATCAGCCCCAGCATTTT	CASSVDGGFNQPQHF
TRBV13	.	many	TRBJ1-1	TGTGCCAGCAGCTTAGCTTTAAGGGGGAAAGCTTTCTTT	CASSLALRGKAFF
TRBV6-2/TRBV6-3	TRBD1	many	TRBJ1-5	TGTGCCAGCAGCCTGACAGGGGGTGGCTTTCAGCCCCAGCATTTT	CASSLTGGGFQPQHF
TRBV11-2	.	many	TRBJ1-2	TGTGCCAGCAGCTTGATAGGACAGCCCGAAAAAAGATTGGGCTACACCTTC	CASSLIGQPEKRLGYTF
TRBV28	TRBD1	.	TRBJ1-1	TGTGCCAGCAGTCCGAGGACAGGGTATATAGGGACTGAAGCTTTCTTT	CASSPRTGYIGTEAFF
TRBV7-6	.	few	TRBJ2-5	TGTGCCAGCAGCTTACGGGGGGCGGGTGAGACCCAGTACTTC	CASSLRGAGETQYF
TRBV6-4	.	medium-sized	TRBJ2-7	TGTGCCAGCAGTGAGTGGGTGACAGGATACGAGCAGTACTTC	CASSEWVTGYEQYF
TRBV12-3/TRBV12-4	.	many	TRBJ2-1	TGTGCCAGCAGTCCCTGGGCAGGGGACACCTACAATGAGCAGTTCTTC	CASSPWAGDTYNEQFF